The 15 T cell receptor beta chains presented below share a single source sample, sequenced in a study of T cell responses to AZD1222 COVID-19 vaccine. Clones were sequenced by immunoSEQ multiplex PCR, and TCRdb holds only the in-frame ones, with some missing. The data show nearly 110,000 clones, 92% seen once. The sequencing used peripheral blood, collected 28 days after the second AZD1222 dose. These TCRs come from an adult who received the AZD1222 COVID-19 vaccine.

The chain carries TRBV7-3 and TRBJ1-1, with D tentatively TRBD1 (6 bases). This CDR3 has 14 amino acids. V was trimmed by 3 bases and J by 1 base, leaving 9 bases between them. Germline V CDR1 and CDR2: SGHTA, FQGTGA. CDR3 bases: TGTGCCAGCAGCTTTCCGGGACAGAACACTGAAGCTTTCTTT. Translating gives CASSFPGQNTEAFF.

This chain joins TRBV10-3 and TRBJ1-1, with unresolved D. Trimming left V 0 bases short and J 1 base short, with 6 bases between. CDR3 size: 14 residues. Germline V lookup: CDR1 ENHRY, CDR2 SYGVKD. The CDR3 nucleotides are TGTGCCATCAGTGAGTCAATCCGGAACACTGAAGCTTTCTTT. Protein sequence: CAISESIRNTEAFF.

The V gene is TRBV11-1, the J gene TRBJ2-5; 9 nucleotides align to TRBD1. CDR3 length equals 13 residues. Germline CDR1 reads SGHAT; CDR2 reads FQDESV (reference sequence). Trimming took 1 base from V and 14 from J; bases not matched to a gene: 8. The CDR3 spells CASSLGDRDNGYF. The CDR3 DNA reads as TGTGCCAGCAGCTTAGGGGACAGGGATAATGGTTACTTC.

The chain is built from TRBV28 and TRBJ2-7; 7 bases are shared with TRBD1. V trimming: 7 bases; J trimming: 12 bases; junction bases outside the gene matches: 18. There are 14 residues in the CDR3. Looked up from germline, CDR1 is MDHEN and CDR2 is SYDVKM. CDR3 amino acids: CASNQGTVYNWGYF. The CDR3 bases are TGTGCCAGCAACCAGGGGACAGTCTACAATTGGGGGTACTTC.

With regard to this clone: The junction departs from germline at one end; a sequencing error may be responsible. CDR3 amino acids: CANSKGTGYDEQYF. CDR3 bases: TGCGCCAACAGCAAAGGGACAGGGTACGACGAGCAGTACTTC. The rearrangement links TRBV4-1 to TRBJ2-7, with TRBD1 matching over 9 bases. The CDR3 is 14 residues long. Germline V lookup: CDR1 MGHRA, CDR2 YSYEKL.

The V call is TRBV6-5, the J call TRBJ2-7; 9 positions match TRBD1. The CDR3 totals 14 residues. With V trimmed by 8 bases and J by 6 bases, 11 bases remained unmatched. The germline V gene encodes CDR1 MNHEY and CDR2 SVGAGI. CDR3 bases: TGTGCCAGCGGAAAGACAGGGGGGATCGGCGAGCAGTACTTC. Translation gives CASGKTGGIGEQYF.

The V and J genes are TRBV7-3 and TRBJ2-1; D is uncertain. V lost 1 base and J lost 6, with 7 bases in between. There are 13 residues in the CDR3. The germline gives CDR1 SGHTA, CDR2 FQGTGA. CDR3 loop: CASSLRGPNEQFF. The DNA for the CDR3 is TGTGCCAGCAGCTTAAGGGGTCCCAATGAGCAGTTCTTC.

The chain has TRBV6-5 and TRBJ2-2, with D tentatively TRBD1 (6 bases). V was trimmed by 7 bases and J by 6 bases, leaving 15 bases between them. This CDR3 is built from 14 residues. In germline, CDR1 is MNHEY, CDR2 SVGAGI. CDR3 protein: CASTRDTYAGELFF. Here the CDR3 DNA reads TGTGCCAGCACTCGGGACACCTACGCCGGGGAGCTGTTTTTT.

This CDR3 is CASGDLFHEQYF. CDR3 coding DNA: TGTGCCAGCGGGGATCTGTTCCACGAGCAGTACTTC. The rearrangement joins TRBV27 to TRBJ2-7; no clear D gene. This CDR3 spans 12 amino acids. The germline V gene encodes CDR1 MNHEY and CDR2 SMNVEV (reference sequence). The V and J ends lost 8 bases and 5 bases respectively, with 13 bases between them.

In DNA, the CDR3 is TGTGCCAGCAGTTTCGACAAAAGCAATCAGCCCCAGCATTTT. This gives the protein CASSFDKSNQPQHF. J is TRBJ1-5 and V is TRBV27; no reliable D call. Germline V gene sequence: CDR1 MNHEY, CDR2 SMNVEV (reference sequence). The CDR3 runs to 14 residues. Trimming pared 3 bases from V and 1 base from J, leaving 7 bases between.

CDR3 protein: CASSVTGGVLDTEAFF. CDR3 coding DNA: TGTGCCAGCAGCGTGACAGGGGGAGTTTTGGACACTGAAGCTTTCTTT. The chain is built from TRBV5-4 and TRBJ1-1, with 9 positions matching TRBD1. V lost 4 bases, J lost 3 bases, and 10 bases stayed unmatched. Germline V gene sequence: CDR1 SGHNT, CDR2 YYREEE (reference sequence). The CDR3 is 16 residues long.

The rearrangement links TRBV9 to TRBJ1-1; D call uncertain. The CDR3 is 13 residues long. V lost 0 bases and J lost 3, with 6 bases in between. The germline V gene has CDR1 SGDLS and CDR2 YYNGEE. In nucleotides, the CDR3 is TGTGCCAGCAGCGTAGCTACAGACACTGAAGCTTTCTTT. It is translated as CASSVATDTEAFF.

This chain connects TRBV7-2 to TRBJ2-6; D not resolved. The CDR3 has 15 residues. CDR1 is SGHTA and CDR2 is FQGNSA in the germline V gene. The V end was cut by 5 bases, the J end by 1 base, with 9 bases between. In DNA, the CDR3 is TGTGCCAGCAGCGTAGACACTTCTGGGGCCAACGTCCTGACTTTC. Translating gives CASSVDTSGANVLTF.

The gene calls are TRBV18 and TRBJ1-1; D might be TRBD1 (6 bases). The CDR3 spans 15 residues. The V gene's germline CDR1 is KGHSH and CDR2 LQKENI. With 0 bases removed from V and 2 bases from J, the gap between germline ends came to 10 bases. This CDR3 is CASSPPRGGNTEAFF. The CDR3 DNA reads TGTGCCAGCTCACCACCCAGAGGGGGTAACACTGAAGCTTTCTTT.

J is TRBJ2-7 and V is TRBV7-6, with 7 bases that match TRBD2. The junction had 8 bases not matched to a gene; V was cut back by 1 base and J by 2 bases. The CDR3 extends over 16 amino acids. Germline assignment: CDR1 SGHVS and CDR2 FNYEAQ. CDR3 sequence reads: CASSLEGRGTAYEQYF. CDR3 sequence (DNA): TGTGCCAGCAGCTTAGAGGGGCGGGGGACCGCCTACGAGCAGTACTTC.